These 5 T cell receptor beta chains came from one sample sequenced in a study of cytomegalovirus exposure and HLA in healthy donors. The PCR ran on 60 Vbeta and 13 Jbeta primers. Sequenced by immunoSEQ multiplex PCR; TCRdb stores in-frame clones only, minus some. The sample includes around 180,000 clones, 80% to 90% of them seen just once. The specimen was PBMCs. These receptors came from a girl aged 5-17 years in good health and CMV-seropositive.

This clone showed up just a few times. Here the CDR3 reads CASSVLTGGDETQYF. The CDR3 DNA reads TGTGCCAGCAGCGTATTGACAGGGGGTGATGAGACCCAGTACTTC. This chain joins TRBV5-6 and TRBJ2-5; 9 bases fit TRBD1. Germline trimming cut 4 bases from V and 5 bases from J; bases unmatched to any gene: 9. Germline assignment: CDR1 SGHDT and CDR2 YYEEEE. The CDR3 runs 15 residues.

The chain couples TRBV9 to TRBJ1-2; no clear D. Deletions cut 0 bases from V and 7 bases from J, with 13 bases between. Germline lookup yields CDR1 SGDLS and CDR2 YYNGEE. CDR3 length: 14 amino acids. The CDR3 loop is CASSVVGPASGYTF. The CDR3 region has the DNA TGTGCCAGCAGCGTAGTTGGGCCCGCCAGTGGCTACACCTTC.

This clone came up once. The chain is built from TRBV7-9 and TRBJ2-2; 11 nucleotides line up with TRBD1. The ends lost 1 base at V and 6 bases at J; junction bases unmatched: 7. The length of the CDR3 is 17 residues. Looked up from germline, CDR1 is SEHNR and CDR2 is FQNEAQ (reference sequence). The CDR3 reads CASSLVSWTGGSGELFF. DNA of the CDR3: TGTGCCAGCAGCTTAGTTTCTTGGACAGGGGGCTCCGGGGAGCTGTTTTTT. The whole variable domain, remainder taken from reference TRBV7-9 and TRBJ2-2, is DTGVSQNPRHKITKRGQNVTFRCDPISEHNRLYWYRQTLGQGPEFLTYFQNEAQLEKSRLLSDRFSAERPKGSFSTLEIQRTEQGDSAMYLCASSLVSWTGGSGELFFGEGSRLTVL.

This chain links TRBV10-3 with TRBJ1-1; D is unclear. This CDR3 is 15 amino acids long. Germline V gene lookup returns CDR1 ENHRY and CDR2 SYGVKD. V shed 0 bases and J shed 0 bases, with 8 bases lying between them. The CDR3 reads CAISESLGMNTEAFF. The CDR3 coding sequence is TGTGCCATCAGTGAGTCACTGGGCATGAACACTGAAGCTTTCTTT.

This chain joins TRBV2 and TRBJ1-1, with a weak D call TRBD1 (6 bases). Trimming removed 0 bases at V and 2 bases at J, with 16 bases between. The CDR3 runs to 17 residues. Germline V gene sequence: CDR1 SNHLY, CDR2 FYNNEI. DNA of the CDR3: TGTGCCAGCAGTGAAGCGCTTTCTAGGGACATTAACACTGAAGCTTTCTTT. Its translation is CASSEALSRDINTEAFF.